The text below deals with one T cell receptor beta chain. Its cognate antigen is unknown. TCRdb's table, derived via immunoSEQ multiplex PCR, lists solely in-frame clones and lacks some. The sample contains around 80,000 clones, roughly 88% of which appear only once. Second doses were pooled across both intervals (about 4 or about 12 weeks). Germline assignment: CDR1 LGHNA and CDR2 YNFKEQ. V gave up 0 bases and J gave up 0 bases, with 17 bases separating them. This CDR3 spans 18 amino acids. This specimen belongs to a study of T cell responses to AZD1222 COVID-19 vaccine. Study conclusions and caveats: Possibly, clonal diversity was underestimated; donors were largely white British and included more females. Researchers report vaccine-associated CD4 TCRs spanning spike, with dominance at 160-218 and 743-854. Unmutated variant regions reportedly attract nearly half of all spike-specific TCRs.

The sample in question was peripheral blood, obtained 28 days after the second AZD1222 dose. The receptor's source is an adult who received the AZD1222 COVID-19 vaccine. This rearrangement joins TRBV4-2 to TRBJ1-2; a weak D match, TRBD1 (5 bases). CDR3 nucleotides: TGTGCCAGCAGCCAAGATTTAAGGGGCCAGGTCACTAACTATGGCTACACCTTC. Translating it yields CASSQDLRGQVTNYGYTF.